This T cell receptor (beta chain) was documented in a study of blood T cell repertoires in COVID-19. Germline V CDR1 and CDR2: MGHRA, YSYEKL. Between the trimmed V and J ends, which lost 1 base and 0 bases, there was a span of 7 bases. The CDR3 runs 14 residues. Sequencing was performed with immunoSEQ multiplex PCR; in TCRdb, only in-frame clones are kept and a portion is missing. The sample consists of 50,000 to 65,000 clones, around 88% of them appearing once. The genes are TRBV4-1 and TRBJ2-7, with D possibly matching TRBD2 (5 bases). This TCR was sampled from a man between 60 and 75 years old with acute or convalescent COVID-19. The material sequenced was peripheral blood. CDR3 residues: CASSQVGSSYEQYF. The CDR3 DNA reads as TGCGCCAGCAGCCAAGTAGGGAGCTCCTACGAGCAGTACTTC.